The present TCR beta chain was sequenced within a study of blood T cell repertoires in COVID-19. For the study at large: Samples came from the United States, Italy and Spain, spanning acute and convalescent COVID-19. T cells, B-cell-depleted T cells, or PBMCs supplied cDNA or gDNA.

This clone was seen repeatedly, ten times or more. Authors' analysis steps: It was from reference gene primer amplification that nucleated cell counts were estimated. Sequencing used immunoSEQ multiplex PCR; TCRdb keeps in-frame clones, though not all of them. That table furnishes V, J and clone size, whereas the DNA furnished D and trimming. The sample holds 65,000 to 85,000 clones; around 79% are singletons and the top ten take 15% to 20%. The trim removed 4 bases at V and 5 bases at J, leaving 11 bases unmatched. Germline lookup yields CDR1 LNHDA and CDR2 SQIVND (reference sequence). This CDR3 is 16 amino acids long.

The V call is TRBV19, the J call TRBJ1-1, with 9 bases that match TRBD1. The sequence was obtained from a human donor in a cohort sampled during active COVID-19. Sequenced material: peripheral blood. In DNA form, the CDR3 reads TGTGCCAGTAGTAATCCGGGACAGGGATGGGAAACTGAAGCTTTCTTT. Protein product: CASSNPGQGWETEAFF.